The rows below give T cell receptor beta chains drawn from one sample of a study of blood T cell repertoires in COVID-19. Method: immunoSEQ multiplex PCR; TCRdb's copy keeps in-frame clones and lacks some. The top ten clones hold around 18% of a sample with about 330,000 clones, roughly 90% of them seen once. Input material: PBMCs or T cells enriched from blood (not recorded which). These TCRs come from a woman in her 30s who had recovered from COVID-19. Both conserved end residues are part of each CDR3. D genes are given only for firm matches. Clone size is shown for a subset of rows, as once, few, many or a class of expanded clone.

clone_size	v_call	j_call	d_call	cdr3_nt	cdr3_aa
.	TRBV4-1	TRBJ2-2	.	TGCGCCAGCAGCCACTTTCTCTCCCGGGGCACCGGGGAGCTGTTTTTT	CASSHFLSRGTGELFF
.	TRBV6-2/TRBV6-3	TRBJ2-5	.	TGTGCCAGCACCCCTACTGGGGGGTACCAAGAGACCCAGTACTTC	CASTPTGGYQETQYF
.	TRBV4-1	TRBJ1-2	.	TGCGCCAGCAGCCAAGTATCCGGGAACTATGGCTACACCTTC	CASSQVSGNYGYTF
.	TRBV28	TRBJ1-2	TRBD1	TGTGCCAGCAGGCTGACAGGGGTATTGGGCTACACCTTC	CASRLTGVLGYTF
few	TRBV25-1	TRBJ2-7	.	TGTGCCAGCAGTGAAGGCCCCAGGTACGAGCAGTACTTC	CASSEGPRYEQYF
.	TRBV12-3/TRBV12-4	TRBJ2-5	TRBD2	TGTGCCAGCAGTTTCAGCGGGGTAGAGACCCAGTACTTC	CASSFSGVETQYF
.	TRBV10-2	TRBJ2-2	TRBD2	TGCGCCAGCGGAGTGGGGAGGGAGGCCACCGGGGAGCTGTTTTTT	CASGVGREATGELFF
.	TRBV21-1	TRBJ2-7	.	TGTGCCAGCAGCAAAGCCGGGTGTGTGCAGTACTTC	CASSKAGCVQYF
.	TRBV20-1	TRBJ2-1	TRBD2	TGCAGTGCTAGTAGCCCAGCGGGGGTGTACAATGAGCAGTTCTTC	CSASSPAGVYNEQFF
.	TRBV30	TRBJ1-2	.	TGTGCCTGGAGGGAGGGGCTCTATGGCTACACCTTC	CAWREGLYGYTF
.	TRBV7-3	TRBJ1-1	.	TGTGCCAGCAGCACAAGGAGGGCAGCCCCCACAGCTTTCTTT	CASSTRRAAPTAFF
.	TRBV12-3/TRBV12-4	TRBJ1-4	.	TGTGCCAGCAGTTTTTTGTCTCCGGTAATTTTT	CASSFLSPVIF
.	TRBV7-9	TRBJ1-4	.	TGTGCCAGCAGCTTCGGAACAGGTGGCGAAAAACTGTTTTTT	CASSFGTGGEKLFF
.	TRBV9	TRBJ1-1	.	TGTGCCAGCAGCGCCTACCTAGATGCTTTCTTT	CASSAYLDAFF
.	TRBV7-9	TRBJ2-3	.	TGTGCCAGCAGCTTAGCCCAGTATAGCACAGATACGCAGTATTTT	CASSLAQYSTDTQYF
.	TRBV7-3	TRBJ2-1	.	TGTGCCAGCAGCTTAGGAAGCGGTTCCTACAATGAGCAGTTCTTC	CASSLGSGSYNEQFF
once	TRBV3-1/TRBV3-2	TRBJ1-6	.	TGTGCCAGCAGCCAAGAAGGAACCGGAGGGCGGAGGTCACCCCTCCACTTT	CASSQEGTGGRRSPLHF